This T cell receptor (beta chain) was obtained from a study of patients and donors after allogeneic stem cell transplantation. The CDR3 spans 16 residues. In germline, CDR1 is MDHEN, CDR2 SYDVKM. Trimming removed 3 bases at V and 1 base at J, with 15 bases between. There are many counts of this clonotype. TCRdb itself ran the RT-PCR reads through MiXCR, one entry per CDR3 protein. The repertoire has fewer than 95,000 distinct CDR3 sequences, 4.5% to 5% of them found once; the top ten carry 2.6%. The sequenced material came from blood, either unsorted or a sorted T cell fraction (not recorded which). The TCR originated in a human donor who was either an allogeneic HSCT recipient or a stem cell or donor lymphocyte infusion donor (not recorded which). It is not recorded whose cells these are; they may come from a transplant donor. The rearrangement links TRBV28 to TRBJ1-1; D perhaps matches TRBD1 (5 bases). As DNA, the CDR3 is TGTGCCAGCAGTTTGTCGCCGGGGCAGAGGAACACTGAAGCTTTCTTT. Translated, it gives CASSLSPGQRNTEAFF.